A single sample gave rise to the 30 T cell receptor beta chains below, sequenced in a study of Graves' ophthalmopathy and Graves' hyperthyroidism. RNA transcripts served as template for amplifying TCR beta CDR3 sequences. First-round RT-PCR used HTBI primers; second-round multiplex PCR followed. MiXCR was run by TCRdb on the multiplex PCR reads, yielding one entry per CDR3 protein. The profile shows 300,000 to 400,000 distinct CDR3 sequences, roughly 15% of them singletons. The sequencing input was peripheral blood. The receptors were gathered from an adult man with Graves' ophthalmopathy.

This clonotype was detected ten times or more. CDR3 coding DNA: TGTGCCAGCAGCTTCGGACAGGAGCAGACCCAGTACTTC. Encoded protein: CASSFGQEQTQYF. V gene TRBV7-2 combines with J gene TRBJ2-5; 7 nucleotides line up with TRBD1. Germline V gene sequence: CDR1 SGHTA, CDR2 FQGNSA. Trimming removed 3 bases from V and 6 bases from J; junction bases left unmatched: 4. The CDR3 totals 13 residues.

This clonotype was counted ten times or more. The chain uses TRBV6-1 and TRBJ1-1, with D tentatively TRBD1 (5 bases). The CDR3 has 16 amino acids. The ends were cut back, 0 bases at V and 5 bases at J, with 16 bases in the middle. The germline V gene has CDR1 MNHNS and CDR2 SASEGT. The CDR3 region is CASSEAFSGWMTEAFF. Written as DNA, the CDR3 is TGTGCCAGCAGTGAAGCTTTCTCAGGGTGGATGACTGAAGCTTTCTTT.

This clonotype was seen many times. The rearrangement links TRBV6-2 or TRBV6-3 to TRBJ2-5, with D perhaps assigned TRBD1 or TRBD2 (5 bases each). V dropped 2 bases and J dropped 5 bases, with 15 bases sitting between them. Germline V gene sequence: CDR1 MNHEY, CDR2 SVGEGT. The CDR3 has 15 amino acids. The CDR3 region is CASSYGTTSRETQYF. CDR3 nucleotides: TGTGCCAGCAGTTACGGGACCACCTCCCGGGAGACCCAGTACTTC.

This clonotype was counted at least ten times. The V gene is TRBV20-1, the J gene TRBJ2-7; the D gene is possibly TRBD1 (6 bases). The CDR3 is 13 amino acids. Germline V gene data show CDR1 as DFQATT and CDR2 as SNEGSKA (reference sequence). Trimming removed 5 bases from V and 2 bases from J, with 13 bases in between. CDR3 loop: CSAPQGFAYEQYF. CDR3 sequence (DNA): TGCAGTGCTCCACAGGGTTTCGCCTACGAGCAGTACTTC.

In its sample, this clonotype was seen many times. The V gene is TRBV5-1, the J gene TRBJ2-2; no reliable D call. The CDR3 covers 13 residues. Per the germline V gene, CDR1 is SGHRS and CDR2 is YFSETQ. V was clipped by 0 bases and J by 4 bases, with 4 bases between them. The CDR3 DNA follows: TGCGCCAGCAGCTTGGTTGTCACCGGGGAGCTGTTTTTT. Protein: CASSLVVTGELFF.

This clonotype occurred many times. This sequence joins TRBV30 and TRBJ2-7; TRBD1 might be the D (5 bases). V lost 7 bases and J lost 3, with 10 bases in between. Germline loops: CDR1 GTSNPN, CDR2 SVGIG (reference sequence). The CDR3 consists of 11 residues. The CDR3 nucleotides are TGTGCCTCGATCCAGGGCTACGAGCAGTACTTC. Its translation is CASIQGYEQYF.

The rearrangement links TRBV24-1 to TRBJ1-5, with D tentatively TRBD1 (5 bases). The germline V gene has CDR1 KGHDR and CDR2 SFDVKD. V lost 9 bases to trimming and J lost 3 bases, with 14 bases between them. The CDR3 is made up of 14 amino acids. This CDR3 is CATGGGSVNQPQHF. As DNA, the CDR3 is TGTGCCACCGGGGGGGGGTCCGTCAATCAGCCCCAGCATTTT.

This clonotype was detected ten times or more. The chain carries TRBV6-2 or TRBV6-3 and TRBJ1-6; D possibly corresponds to TRBD1 (5 bases). Germline CDR1 and CDR2: MNHEY and SVGEGT. The CDR3 length is 15 residues. The V gene lost 4 bases and the J gene lost 13 bases, with 20 bases spanning the gap. CDR3 sequence reads: CASSLPTRQQAPLHF. The CDR3 nucleotides read TGTGCCAGCAGTTTACCCACACGACAGCAGGCGCCCCTCCACTTT.

This clonotype was detected only once. The gene calls are TRBV18 and TRBJ2-7; 9 bases agree with TRBD2. Germline V gene sequence: CDR1 KGHSH, CDR2 LQKENI. This CDR3 spans 15 amino acids. With 4 bases clipped from V and 4 bases from J, the junction kept 8 bases outside the gene matches. The CDR3 loop reads CASSLSSGSAYEQYF. DNA for the CDR3: TGTGCCAGCTCACTAAGTAGCGGGAGTGCGTACGAGCAGTACTTC.

This clonotype appeared many times. V is TRBV27 and J is TRBJ1-5; D is uncertain. The length of the CDR3 is 16 residues. The V end was cut by 3 bases, the J end by 2 bases, with 14 bases between. Germline assignment: CDR1 MNHEY and CDR2 SMNVEV (reference sequence). CDR3 DNA sequence: TGTGCCAGCAGTTTGGGCAGGTCCCTAGGCAATCAGCCCCAGCATTTT. It is translated as CASSLGRSLGNQPQHF.

The V and J genes are TRBV6-1 and TRBJ2-4; TRBD1 matches 10 bases. The CDR3 consists of 14 residues. The germline V gene has CDR1 MNHNS and CDR2 SASEGT. Trimming removed 10 bases from V and 7 bases from J; junction bases left unmatched: 10. DNA of the CDR3: TGTGCCACTTCCCGGGGACAGGGGTTCAACATTCAGTACTTC. It yields the protein CATSRGQGFNIQYF.

The V gene is TRBV12-3 or TRBV12-4, the J gene TRBJ2-5; 13 bases are shared with TRBD2. The CDR3 runs to 15 residues. The trim removed 6 bases at V and 11 bases at J, leaving 12 bases unmatched. CDR3 protein: CASSKTSGRAAAQYF. The DNA for the CDR3 is TGTGCCAGCAGCAAAACTAGCGGGAGGGCCGCTGCGCAGTACTTC.

This clonotype was recorded at least ten times. For the CDR3, the DNA is TGCAGCGTTGGGTTGCCGCGGGAGGGCCGAGAAAACATTCAGTACTTC. Amino acid sequence: CSVGLPREGRENIQYF. This rearrangement joins TRBV29-1 to TRBJ2-4; 9 bases align to TRBD2. This CDR3 has 16 amino acids. V was pared by 4 bases and J by 5 bases, with 12 bases of the junction left unmatched. Per the germline V gene, CDR1 is SQVTM and CDR2 is ANQGSEA.

Ten or more counts support this clonotype. The rearrangement uses TRBV4-1 and TRBJ2-7; perhaps TRBD1 as D (5 bases). From germline, CDR1 is MGHRA and CDR2 YSYEKL. The CDR3 is 15 residues long. The germline V and J ends were trimmed by 4 bases and 5 bases, with 18 bases remaining between them. CDR3 in amino acids: CASSPAQGALNEQYF. CDR3 in DNA: TGCGCCAGCAGCCCTGCTCAAGGGGCGCTCAACGAGCAGTACTTC.

This clonotype was seen repeatedly, ten times or more. This sequence may be a read error, since a much larger clone differs from it by one base. The V gene is TRBV6-1, the J gene TRBJ2-5; 10 positions match TRBD1. V shed 4 bases and J 7 bases; nucleotides not matched to a gene: 3. This CDR3 spans 13 amino acids. Germline loops: CDR1 MNHNS, CDR2 SASEGT. The chain's CDR3 is CASSGQGAGTQYF. DNA for the CDR3: TGTGCCAGCAGTGGACAGGGGGCAGGGACCCAGTACTTC.

In this sample, this clonotype turned up many times. The chain combines TRBV14 with TRBJ2-7, with 7 bases matching TRBD2. CDR1 is SGHDN and CDR2 is FVKESK in the germline V gene. The junction had 7 bases not matched to a gene; V was cut back by 4 bases and J by 1 base. The CDR3 totals 15 residues. CDR3 amino acids: CASSRYGEGSYEQYF. The DNA of the CDR3 is TGTGCCAGCAGCCGATATGGGGAGGGGTCCTACGAGCAGTACTTC.

This clonotype was counted only a few times. The V gene is TRBV29-1, the J gene TRBJ2-6, with D perhaps matching TRBD1 or TRBD2 (5 bases each). The CDR3 sequence is 14 residues long. The germline V and J ends were trimmed by 3 bases and 0 bases, with 6 bases remaining between them. CDR1 is SQVTM, CDR2 ANQGSEA, per germline. CDR3 in amino acids: CSVEGVSGANVLTF. The CDR3 DNA sequence: TGCAGCGTTGAGGGGGTCTCTGGGGCCAACGTCCTGACTTTC.

This clonotype was seen ten or more times. V gene TRBV12-3 or TRBV12-4 combines with J gene TRBJ1-1, with D maybe TRBD1 (5 bases). There are 14 residues in the CDR3. V lost 5 bases and J lost 0, with 10 bases in between. CDR3 DNA: TGTGCCAGCAGTCCTAGGACACTGAACACTGAAGCTTTCTTT. It encodes CASSPRTLNTEAFF.

This clonotype was seen many times. V and J are TRBV15 and TRBJ1-6; no clear D gene. Germline CDR1 reads LNHNV; CDR2 reads YYDKDF (reference sequence). V dropped 4 bases and J dropped 0 bases, with 16 bases sitting between them. CDR3 length: 18 amino acids. CDR3 amino acids: CATSTGLPSSSYNSPLHF. DNA of the CDR3: TGTGCCACCAGCACGGGCCTCCCGTCCAGCTCCTATAATTCACCCCTCCACTTT.

This sequence joins TRBV11-2 and TRBJ1-6; TRBD1 aligns across 7 bases. Losses at the gene ends were 5 bases for V and 5 bases for J; bases not matched to a gene: 9. Germline V gene data show CDR1 as SGHAT and CDR2 as FQNNGV. This CDR3 has 16 amino acids. CDR3 in DNA: TGTGCCAGCAGCGGAATCGAACAGGGGAATAATTCACCCCTCCACTTT. Encoded protein: CASSGIEQGNNSPLHF.

To note about this clonotype: The CDR3 carries no conserved terminal phenylalanine or tryptophan, so it likely arises from a read error. V is TRBV29-1 and J is TRBJ2-5; maybe TRBD2 (5 bases). Germline CDR1 is SQVTM and CDR2 is ANQGSEA. Trimming stripped 6 bases from V and 5 bases from J, with 13 bases between. The CDR3 length is 12 residues. The CDR3 is CSVEQRGETQYV. The CDR3 DNA sequence: TGCAGCGTCGAGCAAAGAGGGGAGACCCAGTACGTC.

The chain joins TRBV28 to TRBJ1-3; weak D call: TRBD1 (5 bases). The V and J ends lost 3 bases and 4 bases respectively, with 10 bases between them. Per germline, CDR1 MDHEN and CDR2 SYDVKM. The CDR3 has 14 amino acids. The CDR3 here is CASSFQGGGNTIYF. The DNA for the CDR3 is TGTGCCAGCAGTTTCCAGGGCGGAGGAAACACCATATATTTT. Based on the CDR3 plus reference TRBV28 and TRBJ1-3, the full variable domain is DVKVTQSSRYLVKRTGEKVFLECVQDMDHENMFWYRQDPGLGLRLIYFSYDVKMKEKGDIPEGYSVSREKKERFSLILESASTNQTSMYLCASSFQGGGNTIYFGEGSWLTVV.

This clonotype was recorded once. A single base separates this from a much larger clone, so it may be a read error. The rearrangement uses TRBV11-1 and TRBJ2-2, with D possibly being TRBD1 or TRBD2 (5 bases each). Germline assignment: CDR1 SGHAT and CDR2 FQDESV (reference sequence). The CDR3 is 16 residues long. V lost 10 bases and J lost 4, with 22 bases in between. CDR3 in amino acids: CAIATWVREITGELFF. The CDR3 nucleotides read TGTGCCATCGCGACCTGGGTCAGGGAGATCACCGGGGAGCTGTTTTTT.

This clonotype has a count of ten or more. The V gene is TRBV5-1, the J gene TRBJ1-1, with no clear D. Germline V lookup: CDR1 SGHRS, CDR2 YFSETQ. This CDR3 has 15 residues. Trimming cost V 4 bases and J 5 bases, with 18 bases left between them. The CDR3 sequence is CASSASAAGITEAFF. The DNA for the CDR3 is TGCGCCAGCAGCGCCTCAGCGGCCGGTATAACTGAAGCTTTCTTT.

This clonotype appeared many times. The chain uses TRBV7-3 and TRBJ2-2; 7 nucleotides match TRBD1. CDR1 and CDR2 from the germline V gene are SGHTA and FQGTGA. The V gene end was trimmed by 5 bases and the J gene end by 0 bases; junction bases not matched to a gene: 6. This CDR3 has 16 amino acids. CDR3 protein: CASSALGQTNTGELFF. CDR3 nucleotide sequence: TGTGCCAGCAGCGCCCTGGGACAGACGAACACCGGGGAGCTGTTTTTT.

This clonotype has at least ten counts. The genes are TRBV7-9 and TRBJ1-3; TRBD1 matches at 11 bases. Germline V gene sequence: CDR1 SEHNR, CDR2 FQNEAQ (reference sequence). The CDR3 sequence is 15 residues long. With 3 bases clipped from V and 6 bases from J, the junction kept 4 bases outside the gene matches. As DNA, the CDR3 is TGTGCCAGCAGCTTGATGGGACAGGGGGAAAACACCATATATTTT. Encoded protein: CASSLMGQGENTIYF.

This clonotype was counted ten times or more. The chain couples TRBV5-1 to TRBJ2-7, with D unclear. The V end was cut by 2 bases, the J end by 3 bases, with 9 bases between. The CDR3 is made up of 13 amino acids. Germline lookup yields CDR1 SGHRS and CDR2 YFSETQ. The CDR3 region is CASSFGKNYEQYF. The CDR3 DNA reads TGCGCCAGCAGCTTTGGGAAGAACTACGAGCAGTACTTC.

The chain combines TRBV24-1 with TRBJ2-5, with 12 positions matching TRBD2. The germline CDR1 and CDR2 sequences are KGHDR and SFDVKD. The length of the CDR3 is 19 residues. With 0 bases clipped from V and 5 bases from J, the junction kept 12 bases outside the gene matches. CDR3 bases: TGTGCCACCAGTGATTTGGGGCCCTTCCTAGCGGGGGGGCAGGAGACCCAGTACTTC. Protein sequence: CATSDLGPFLAGGQETQYF.

This clonotype was observed at least ten times. V gene TRBV6-1 combines with J gene TRBJ2-4; no clear D gene. Germline CDR1 reads MNHNS; CDR2 reads SASEGT. The CDR3 contains 17 residues. V was trimmed by 6 bases and J by 1 base, leaving 19 bases between them. CDR3 nucleotides: TGTGCCAGCAGCGATCCGTCTTACCCGTCGGCCAAAAACATTCAGTACTTC. Its protein product is CASSDPSYPSAKNIQYF.

The sample holds a few counts of this clonotype. Given the absence of the conserved phenylalanine or tryptophan at the CDR3 end, a read error is likely. Because the CDR3's place on the DNA is in doubt, the DNA is left out and the CDR3 is given as listed by TCRdb. This chain links TRBV11-2 with TRBJ2-7; TRBD1 was called by the table and not checked on the DNA. The germline gives CDR1 SGHAT, CDR2 FQNNGV. The CDR3 contains 14 residues when both ends are counted. Here the CDR3 reads CASTTPDRLVERYL.